The 7 T cell receptor beta chains below were found in one sample sequenced in a study of T cells in Graves' hyperthyroidism and ophthalmopathy. RNA transcripts provided the source from which TCR beta CDR3 regions were amplified. The study used the HTBI primer set for a first-round RT-PCR of the TCR CDR3. MiXCR, applied by TCRdb to the multiplex PCR reads, yields one record per CDR3 protein. The table shows about 620,000 distinct CDR3 sequences, with around 16% occurring only once. Sequencing was performed on blood. These receptors were obtained from a woman aged 25 to 39 with Graves' hyperthyroidism.

This clonotype has ten or more counts. The chain couples TRBV19 to TRBJ2-3, with TRBD1 as a possible D gene (6 bases). From germline, CDR1 is LNHDA and CDR2 SQIVND (reference sequence). CDR3 length: 15 residues. Trimming cost V 5 bases and J 3 bases, with 15 bases left between them. The CDR3 nucleotides read TGTGCCAGTAGTCAAGGCAGGGGTACTACAGATACGCAGTATTTT. Translated: CASSQGRGTTDTQYF.

This clonotype was found many times. The chain carries TRBV28 and TRBJ2-3; maybe TRBD1 (6 bases). The CDR3 has 16 residues. The germline V gene encodes CDR1 MDHEN and CDR2 SYDVKM. Trimming left V 4 bases short and J 5 bases short, with 19 bases between. Here the CDR3 DNA reads TGTGCCAGCAGTTCCCCAGGGGAGAGAGCCTTAGATACGCAGTATTTT. This sequence encodes CASSSPGERALDTQYF. The full variable domain, its missing parts supplied by reference TRBV28 and TRBJ2-3, is DVKVTQSSRYLVKRTGEKVFLECVQDMDHENMFWYRQDPGLGLRLIYFSYDVKMKEKGDIPEGYSVSREKKERFSLILESASTNQTSMYLCASSSPGERALDTQYFGPGTRLTVL.

This clonotype has at least ten counts. The V call is TRBV12-5, the J call TRBJ2-5; D is unresolved. This CDR3 has 12 amino acids. The germline V and J ends were trimmed by 4 bases and 0 bases, with 3 bases remaining between them. CDR1 LGHNT and CDR2 FRNRAP come from the germline V gene. This CDR3 reads CASGSYQETQYF. Here the CDR3 DNA reads TGTGCTAGTGGTTCGTACCAAGAGACCCAGTACTTC.

V and J are TRBV7-9 and TRBJ1-6; TRBD1 is a possible D gene (6 bases). V gave up 3 bases and J gave up 14 bases, with 8 bases separating them. The CDR3 length is 11 residues. Germline lookup yields CDR1 SEHNR and CDR2 FQNEAQ (reference sequence). The CDR3 DNA is TGTGCCAGCAGCTTCAGGGACACCCTCCACTTT. It encodes CASSFRDTLHF.

This clonotype showed up many times. The chain combines TRBV7-2 with TRBJ2-5, with TRBD2 matching over 8 bases. The germline CDR1 and CDR2 sequences are SGHTA and FQGNSA. The CDR3 covers 15 residues. V gave up 2 bases and J gave up 1 base; unmatched junction bases: 3. The CDR3 DNA reads TGTGCCAGCAGCTTAACGGGAGGGTTCCAAGAGACCCAGTACTTC. Amino acids: CASSLTGGFQETQYF.

V gene TRBV2 combines with J gene TRBJ1-1, with D uncertain. Per germline, CDR1 SNHLY and CDR2 FYNNEI. This CDR3 is 12 amino acids long. Deletions cut 1 base from V and 7 bases from J, with 7 bases between. CDR3: CASSEDSYEAFF. CDR3 nucleotide sequence: TGTGCCAGCAGTGAAGACAGTTATGAAGCTTTCTTT.

A few counts support this clonotype. J is TRBJ2-3 and V is TRBV10-3; D is unclear. CDR1 and CDR2 from the germline V gene are ENHRY and SYGVKD. The CDR3 is 14 residues long. With 6 bases removed from V and 6 bases from J, the gap between germline ends came to 16 bases. The DNA of the CDR3 is TGTGCCATCAGCCCGAGTAGTTTTGAGGATACGCAGTATTTT. As protein: CAISPSSFEDTQYF.